Listed below are T cell receptor beta chains from one sample, sequenced in a study of OX40 agonist ivuxolimab in advanced cancers. This table comes from immunoSEQ multiplex PCR, and its TCRdb copy is limited to in-frame clones, with some not included. Of around 99,000 clones in the sample, around 93% were seen once. The sequencing here drew on CD4+ or CD8+ T cells sorted from blood, taken in a trial of the OX40 agonist ivuxolimab. Every receptor here comes from an adult with an advanced solid tumor such as melanoma, head and neck, liver or kidney cancer. Both conserved end residues are part of each CDR3. The order of the fields is clone size, D gene, V gene, J gene, CDR3 DNA, CDR3 protein. D genes are given only for firm matches. Clone size is shown for a subset of rows, as once, few, many or a class of expanded clone.

.	.	TRBV19	TRBJ2-7	TGTGCCAGTTCGTTCTCCGCGGCAGGGAGATCCTACGAGCAGTACTTC	CASSFSAAGRSYEQYF
.	TRBD2	TRBV9	TRBJ2-1	TGTGCCAGCAGCGTAGGGGCGGGAGGCTACAATGAGCAGTTCTTC	CASSVGAGGYNEQFF
once	TRBD2	TRBV7-9	TRBJ2-1	TGTGCCAGCAGCTCACCGATCCAGCGGGGGGAGCAGTTCTTC	CASSSPIQRGEQFF
.	.	TRBV27	TRBJ1-1	TGTGCCAGCAGTTTGGCGGATAACACTGAAGCTTTCTTT	CASSLADNTEAFF
.	.	TRBV7-6	TRBJ2-6	TGTGCCAGCAGCTTCAGGGGCGGTGGGGCCAACGTCCTGACTTTC	CASSFRGGGANVLTF
.	TRBD1	TRBV7-2	TRBJ2-5	TGTGCCAGCAGCTTCTACGGGACAGGGGCGGAGGAGACCCAGTACTTC	CASSFYGTGAEETQYF
few	TRBD2	TRBV11-2	TRBJ2-1	TGTGCCAGCAGCCAGGTGGCGGGAGCCTACAATGAGCAGTTCTTC	CASSQVAGAYNEQFF
.	.	TRBV28	TRBJ1-5	TGTGCCAGCAGTTTCTCAGATAGCAATCAGCCCCAGCATTTT	CASSFSDSNQPQHF
once	TRBD2	TRBV7-2	TRBJ2-2	TGTGCCAGCCCGAAACGCGGGAGGGCCGGGAACACCGGGGAGCTGTTTTTT	CASPKRGRAGNTGELFF
.	.	TRBV19	TRBJ1-5	TGTGCCACCCTAGAAGGGGGGTACAATCAGCCCCAGCATTTT	CATLEGGYNQPQHF
.	TRBD1	TRBV7-2	TRBJ2-5	TGTGCCAGCAAGGGACAGGGCGAGGGGGCCCAGTACTTC	CASKGQGEGAQYF
.	.	TRBV21-1	TRBJ1-2	TGTGCCAGCAGCCTCGACCGGATTAACTATGGCTACACCTTC	CASSLDRINYGYTF
.	TRBD1	TRBV28	TRBJ1-3	TGTGCCAGCAGTCCTGACAGGGGAGCGCTTCACTCTGGAAACACCATATATTTT	CASSPDRGALHSGNTIYF
.	.	TRBV6-1	TRBJ1-6	TGTGCCAGCAGGTCAGGAGAGGGCCATAATTCACCCCTCCACTTT	CASRSGEGHNSPLHF
.	.	TRBV19	TRBJ2-1	TGTGCCAGTAGTAATGGATTTGCTGAGCAGTTCTTC	CASSNGFAEQFF
.	TRBD1	TRBV2	TRBJ1-1	TGTGCCAGCAAGGGGGCGGTTGAAGCTTTCTTT	CASKGAVEAFF
once	.	TRBV9	TRBJ2-7	TGTGCCAGCAGCGTGGCCCTGATCGGGGGCGAGCAGTACTTC	CASSVALIGGEQYF